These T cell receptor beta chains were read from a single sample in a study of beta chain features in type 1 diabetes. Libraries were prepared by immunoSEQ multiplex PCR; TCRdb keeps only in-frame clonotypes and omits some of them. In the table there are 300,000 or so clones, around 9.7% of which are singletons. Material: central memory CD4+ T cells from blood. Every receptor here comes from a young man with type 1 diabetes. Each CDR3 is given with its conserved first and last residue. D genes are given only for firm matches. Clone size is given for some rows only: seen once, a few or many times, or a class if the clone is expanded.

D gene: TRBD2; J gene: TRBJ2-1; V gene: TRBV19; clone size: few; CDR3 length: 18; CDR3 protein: CASSVGTSGESSYNEQFF; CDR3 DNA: TGTGCCAGTAGTGTAGGGACTAGCGGGGAGAGCTCCTACAATGAGCAGTTCTTC
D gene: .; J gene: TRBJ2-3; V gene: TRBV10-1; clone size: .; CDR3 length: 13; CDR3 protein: CASSPSGTDTQYF; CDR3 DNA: TGCGCCAGCAGTCCTAGCGGCACAGATACGCAGTATTTT
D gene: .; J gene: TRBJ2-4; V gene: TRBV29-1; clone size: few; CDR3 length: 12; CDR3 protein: CSVEGVGNIQYF; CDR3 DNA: TGCAGCGTTGAAGGGGTGGGAAACATTCAGTACTTC
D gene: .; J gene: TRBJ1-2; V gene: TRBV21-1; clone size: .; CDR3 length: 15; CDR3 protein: CASSKDDGVLTGYTF; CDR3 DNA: TGTGCCAGCAGCAAAGATGACGGGGTATTGACGGGCTACACCTTC
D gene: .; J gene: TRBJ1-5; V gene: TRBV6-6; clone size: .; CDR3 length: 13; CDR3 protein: CASSPGGSGPQHF; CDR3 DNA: TGTGCCAGCAGCCCCGGGGGGTCCGGGCCCCAGCATTTT
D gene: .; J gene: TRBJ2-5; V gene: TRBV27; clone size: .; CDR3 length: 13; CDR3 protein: CASSPRGGETQYF; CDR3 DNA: TGTGCCAGCAGCCCGCGGGGTGGAGAGACCCAGTACTTC
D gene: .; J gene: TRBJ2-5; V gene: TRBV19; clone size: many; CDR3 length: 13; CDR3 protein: CASALGTQETQYF; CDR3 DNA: TGTGCCTCCGCCCTAGGGACACAAGAGACCCAGTACTTC
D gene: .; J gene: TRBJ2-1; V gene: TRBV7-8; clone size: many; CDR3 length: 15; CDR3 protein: CASSSLGDSSNEQFF; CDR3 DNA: TGTGCCAGCAGCTCCCTCGGGGATTCCTCCAATGAGCAGTTCTTC
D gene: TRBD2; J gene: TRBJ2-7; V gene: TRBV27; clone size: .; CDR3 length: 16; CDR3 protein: CATYTLSAGSSYEQYF; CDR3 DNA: TGTGCCACCTACACTTTATCAGCGGGGTCCTCCTACGAGCAGTACTTC
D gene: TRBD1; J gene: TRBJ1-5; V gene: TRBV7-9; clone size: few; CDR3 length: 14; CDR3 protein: CASSSGQGARAQHF; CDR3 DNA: TGTGCCAGCAGCTCTGGACAGGGGGCGCGGGCCCAGCATTTT
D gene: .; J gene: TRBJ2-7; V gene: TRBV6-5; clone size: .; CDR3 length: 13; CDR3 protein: CASSSDSFYEQYF; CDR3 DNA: TGTGCCAGCAGTTCCGACAGCTTCTACGAGCAGTACTTC
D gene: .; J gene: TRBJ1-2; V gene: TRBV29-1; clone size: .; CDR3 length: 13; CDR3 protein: CSDYNVNNYGYTF; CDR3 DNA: TGCAGCGACTACAACGTGAACAACTATGGCTACACCTTC
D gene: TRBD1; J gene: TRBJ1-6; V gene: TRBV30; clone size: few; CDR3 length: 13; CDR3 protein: CAWRGGLNSPLHF; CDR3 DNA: TGTGCCTGGAGAGGGGGCCTAAATTCACCCCTCCACTTT
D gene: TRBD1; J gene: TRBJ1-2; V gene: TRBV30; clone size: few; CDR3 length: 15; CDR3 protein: CAWSVGGTGVYGYTF; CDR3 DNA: TGTGCCTGGAGTGTGGGTGGGACAGGGGTCTATGGCTACACCTTC
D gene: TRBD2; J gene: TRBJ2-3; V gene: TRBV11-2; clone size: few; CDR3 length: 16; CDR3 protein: CASSARLAGGRDTQYF; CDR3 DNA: TGTGCCAGCAGCGCCAGACTAGCGGGGGGCAGGGATACGCAGTATTTT
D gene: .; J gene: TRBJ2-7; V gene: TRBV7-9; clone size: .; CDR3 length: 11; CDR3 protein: CASGWGYEQYF; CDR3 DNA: TGTGCCAGCGGCTGGGGCTACGAGCAGTACTTC
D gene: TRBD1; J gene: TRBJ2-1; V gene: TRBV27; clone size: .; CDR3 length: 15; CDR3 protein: CASSLSGTGPNEQFF; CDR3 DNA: TGTGCCAGCAGTTTATCCGGGACAGGCCCCAATGAGCAGTTCTTC
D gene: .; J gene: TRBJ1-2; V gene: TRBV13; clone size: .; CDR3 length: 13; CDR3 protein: CASSPARHYGYTF; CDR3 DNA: TGTGCCAGCTCCCCGGCCCGGCACTATGGCTACACCTTC
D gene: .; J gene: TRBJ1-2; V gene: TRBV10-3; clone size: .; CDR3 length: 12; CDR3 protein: CAISEGSYGYTF; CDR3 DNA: TGTGCCATCAGTGAGGGATCCTATGGCTACACCTTC
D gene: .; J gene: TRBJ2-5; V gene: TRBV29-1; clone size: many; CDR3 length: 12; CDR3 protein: CSLWGADETQYF; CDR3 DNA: TGCAGTCTCTGGGGAGCTGATGAGACCCAGTACTTC
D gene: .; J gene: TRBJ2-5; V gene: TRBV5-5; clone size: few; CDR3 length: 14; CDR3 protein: CASSYLGVQETQYF; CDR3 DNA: TGTGCCAGCAGCTATCTTGGCGTTCAAGAGACCCAGTACTTC
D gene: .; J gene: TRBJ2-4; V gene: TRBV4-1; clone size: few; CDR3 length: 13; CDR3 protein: CASSQDEDRIQYF; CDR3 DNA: TGCGCCAGCAGCCAAGATGAAGATCGCATTCAGTACTTC
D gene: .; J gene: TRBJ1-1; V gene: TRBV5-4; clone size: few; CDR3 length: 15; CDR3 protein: CASSLESWGYTEAFF; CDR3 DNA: TGTGCCAGCAGCTTAGAGAGTTGGGGGTACACTGAAGCTTTCTTT
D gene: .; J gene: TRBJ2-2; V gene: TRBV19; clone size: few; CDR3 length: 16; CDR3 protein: CASSFPRGTSGGELFF; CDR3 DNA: TGTGCCAGTAGTTTCCCAAGAGGGACTTCGGGCGGGGAGCTGTTTTTT
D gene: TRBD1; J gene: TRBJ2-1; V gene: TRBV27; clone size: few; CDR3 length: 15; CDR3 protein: CASSKTGGSYNEQFF; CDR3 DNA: TGTGCCAGCAGCAAGACAGGGGGCTCCTACAATGAGCAGTTCTTC
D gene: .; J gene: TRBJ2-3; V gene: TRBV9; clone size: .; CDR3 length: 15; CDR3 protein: CASSKRPLTPDTQYF; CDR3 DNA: TGTGCCAGCAGCAAACGGCCCCTAACGCCAGATACGCAGTATTTT
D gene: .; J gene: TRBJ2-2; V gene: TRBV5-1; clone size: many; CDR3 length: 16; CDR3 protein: CASSREQIANTGELFF; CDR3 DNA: TGCGCCAGCAGCCGCGAACAGATCGCGAACACCGGGGAGCTGTTTTTT
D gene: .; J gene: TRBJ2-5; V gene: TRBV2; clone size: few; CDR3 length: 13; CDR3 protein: CASSEPGVETQYF; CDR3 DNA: TGTGCCAGCAGTGAGCCCGGGGTAGAGACCCAGTACTTC
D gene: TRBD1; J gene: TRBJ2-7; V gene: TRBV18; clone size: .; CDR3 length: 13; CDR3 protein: CASSAGTDYEQYF; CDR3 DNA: TGTGCCAGCTCAGCAGGGACAGACTACGAGCAGTACTTC
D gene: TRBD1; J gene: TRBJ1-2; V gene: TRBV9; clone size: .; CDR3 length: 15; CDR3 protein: CASSVLGTDSHGYTF; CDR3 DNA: TGTGCCAGCAGCGTTCTAGGGACAGACTCCCATGGCTACACCTTC
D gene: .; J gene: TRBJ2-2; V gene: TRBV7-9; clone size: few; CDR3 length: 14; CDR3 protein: CASSRQESVGELFF; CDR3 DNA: TGTGCCAGCAGCCGACAGGAGTCCGTCGGGGAGCTGTTTTTT
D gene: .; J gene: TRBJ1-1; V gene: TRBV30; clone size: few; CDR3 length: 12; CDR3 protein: CAWIPAYSEAFF; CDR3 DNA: TGTGCCTGGATTCCCGCTTACAGTGAAGCTTTCTTT
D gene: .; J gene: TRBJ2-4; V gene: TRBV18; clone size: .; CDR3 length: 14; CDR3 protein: CASSLDLAKNIQYF; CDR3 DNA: TGTGCCAGCTCACTAGACTTAGCCAAAAACATTCAGTACTTC
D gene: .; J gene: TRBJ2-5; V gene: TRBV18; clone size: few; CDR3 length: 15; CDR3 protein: CASSQQTGSQETQYF; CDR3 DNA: TGTGCCAGCTCACAGCAAACAGGGTCCCAAGAGACCCAGTACTTC
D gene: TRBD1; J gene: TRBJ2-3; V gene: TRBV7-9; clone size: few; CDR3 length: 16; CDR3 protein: CASSLGDRGRTDTQYF; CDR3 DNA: TGTGCCAGCAGCCTAGGGGACAGGGGCCGCACAGATACGCAGTATTTT
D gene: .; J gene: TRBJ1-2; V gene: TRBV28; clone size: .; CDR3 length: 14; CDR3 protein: CASSSPQANYGYTF; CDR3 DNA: TGTGCCAGCAGTTCCCCGCAGGCTAACTATGGCTACACCTTC
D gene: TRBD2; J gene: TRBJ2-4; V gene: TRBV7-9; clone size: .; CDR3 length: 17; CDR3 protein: CASSRRSTSGVKNIQYF; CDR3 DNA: TGTGCCAGCAGCCGTAGATCGACTAGCGGGGTGAAAAACATTCAGTACTTC
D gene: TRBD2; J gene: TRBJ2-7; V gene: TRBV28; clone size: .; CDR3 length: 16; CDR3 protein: CASSPLKRGHSYEQYF; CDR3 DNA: TGTGCCAGCAGCCCCCTGAAGCGGGGGCACTCCTACGAGCAGTACTTC
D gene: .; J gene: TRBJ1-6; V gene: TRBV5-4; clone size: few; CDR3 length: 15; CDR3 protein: CASSLGGDDRSPLHF; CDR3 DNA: TGTGCCAGCAGCTTGGGAGGCGACGATCGCTCACCCCTCCACTTT
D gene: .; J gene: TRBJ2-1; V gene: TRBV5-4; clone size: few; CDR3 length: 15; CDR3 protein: CASSLSGDVYNEQFF; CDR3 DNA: TGTGCCAGCAGCTTGTCTGGGGACGTTTACAATGAGCAGTTCTTC
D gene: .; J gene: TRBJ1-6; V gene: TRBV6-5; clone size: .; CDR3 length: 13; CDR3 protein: CASSYGQGGPLHF; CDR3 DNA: TGTGCCAGCAGTTACGGTCAGGGCGGCCCCCTCCACTTT
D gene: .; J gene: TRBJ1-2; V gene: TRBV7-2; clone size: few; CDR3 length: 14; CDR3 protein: CASSLQVGGHGYTF; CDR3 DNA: TGTGCCAGCAGCTTACAGGTCGGGGGTCACGGCTACACCTTC
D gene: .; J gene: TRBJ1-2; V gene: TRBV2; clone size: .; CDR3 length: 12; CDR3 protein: CASRYRDYGYTF; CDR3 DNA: TGTGCCAGCAGATACAGGGACTATGGCTACACCTTC
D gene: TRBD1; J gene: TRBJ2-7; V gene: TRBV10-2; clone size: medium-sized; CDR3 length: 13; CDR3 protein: CASSGDRDTEQYF; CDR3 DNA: TGCGCCAGCAGTGGAGACAGGGATACCGAGCAGTACTTC
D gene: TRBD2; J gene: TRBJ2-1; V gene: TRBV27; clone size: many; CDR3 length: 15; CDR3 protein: CASSWASGGHNEQFF; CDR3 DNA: TGTGCCAGCAGCTGGGCTAGCGGGGGGCACAATGAGCAGTTCTTC
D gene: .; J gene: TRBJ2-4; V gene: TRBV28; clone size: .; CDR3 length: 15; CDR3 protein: CASSSPVGAKNIQYF; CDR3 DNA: TGTGCCAGCAGCTCCCCCGTGGGAGCCAAAAACATTCAGTACTTC
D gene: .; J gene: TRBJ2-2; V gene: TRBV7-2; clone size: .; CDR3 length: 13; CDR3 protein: CASSLDRAGELFF; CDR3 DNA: TGTGCCAGCAGCTTAGACCGGGCCGGGGAGCTGTTTTTT
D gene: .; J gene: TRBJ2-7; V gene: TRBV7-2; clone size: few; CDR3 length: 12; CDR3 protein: CASSLGPPGQYF; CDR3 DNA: TGTGCCAGCAGCTTAGGACCGCCTGGGCAGTACTTC
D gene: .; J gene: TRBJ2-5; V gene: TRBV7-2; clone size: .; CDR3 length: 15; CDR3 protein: CASSLGLGVGETQYF; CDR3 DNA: TGTGCCAGCAGCTTAGGTCTTGGGGTAGGGGAGACCCAGTACTTC
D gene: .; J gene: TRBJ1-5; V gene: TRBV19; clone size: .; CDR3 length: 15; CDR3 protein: CASSIGQYSNQPQHF; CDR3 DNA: TGTGCCAGTAGTATAGGGCAGTATAGCAATCAGCCCCAGCATTTT
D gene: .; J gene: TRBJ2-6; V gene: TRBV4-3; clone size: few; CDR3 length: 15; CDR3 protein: CASSQGSSGANVLTF; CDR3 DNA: TGCGCCAGCAGCCAAGGGTCCTCTGGGGCCAACGTCCTGACTTTC
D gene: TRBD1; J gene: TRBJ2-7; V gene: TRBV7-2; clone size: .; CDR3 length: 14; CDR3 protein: CASRIDRGNYEQYF; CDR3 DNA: TGTGCCAGCAGAATTGACAGGGGAAACTACGAGCAGTACTTC
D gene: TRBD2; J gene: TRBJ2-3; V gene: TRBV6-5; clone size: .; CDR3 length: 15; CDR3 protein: CASSYSGASTDTQYF; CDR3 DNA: TGTGCCAGCAGTTATAGCGGGGCGTCCACAGATACGCAGTATTTT
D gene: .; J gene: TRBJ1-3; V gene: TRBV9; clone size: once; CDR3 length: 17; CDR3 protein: CASSPDGAAVSGNTIYF; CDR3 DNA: TGTGCCAGCAGCCCCGATGGGGCCGCAGTCTCTGGAAACACCATATATTTT
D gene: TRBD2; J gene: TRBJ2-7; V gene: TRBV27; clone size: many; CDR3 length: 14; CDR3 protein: CASSLGGGAYEQYF; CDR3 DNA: TGTGCCAGCAGTCTCGGCGGGGGGGCTTACGAGCAGTACTTC
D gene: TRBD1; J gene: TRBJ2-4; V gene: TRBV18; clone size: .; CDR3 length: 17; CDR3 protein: CASSTRQGEIAKNIQYF; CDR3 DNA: TGTGCCAGCTCAACCCGACAGGGGGAAATAGCCAAAAACATTCAGTACTTC
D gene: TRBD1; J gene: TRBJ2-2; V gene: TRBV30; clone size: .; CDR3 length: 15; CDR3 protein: CAWRRQGFNTGELFF; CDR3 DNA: TGTGCCTGGAGGCGACAGGGATTTAACACCGGGGAGCTGTTTTTT